Presented here are 19 T cell receptor beta chains from one specimen sequenced in a study of vaccination effects on CD4 cells after COVID-19. Before sequencing, viral peptide pools were used by the ViraFEST assay to expand antigen-specific CD4+ T cells. Once cultured for roughly 10 days, the cells underwent separation to obtain CD4+ T cells. Vaccine recipients lacked prior SARS-CoV-2 infection and had negative nucleocapsid antibodies. The data were produced by immunoSEQ multiplex PCR, yet TCRdb's version contains in-frame clones alone and is incomplete. The sample holds about 41,000 clones, 77% seen once. These receptors lack a known antigen. The source material was CD4+ T cells from PBMCs cultured with HCoV-NL63 spike peptides, sampled before COVID-19 vaccination. These receptors came from a human donor who received a COVID-19 vaccine.

The chain is built from TRBV6-1 and TRBJ1-2; D possibly corresponds to TRBD1 (6 bases). This CDR3 contains 15 residues. Trimming cost V 1 base and J 3 bases, with 12 bases left between them. Germline V CDR1 and CDR2: MNHNS, SASEGT. The CDR3, as DNA: TGTGCCAGCAGTGAAGGGGGGGGCGGACACTATGGCTACACCTTC. Translating gives CASSEGGGGHYGYTF.

The chain links TRBV7-2 to TRBJ1-5; TRBD1 agrees at 7 bases. The CDR3 loop spans 15 amino acids. Germline V gene data show CDR1 as SGHTA and CDR2 as FQGNSA. The V and J ends lost 1 base and 5 bases, in that order; junction bases with no gene match: 5. CDR3 sequence (DNA): TGTGCCAGCAGCTTAGGCAGGGGGACTTATCAGCCCCAGCATTTT. Encoded protein: CASSLGRGTYQPQHF.

The chain uses TRBV18 and TRBJ1-2; D might be TRBD1 (6 bases). This CDR3 contains 14 residues. Trimming stripped 0 bases from V and 5 bases from J, with 10 bases between. Germline CDR1 KGHSH, CDR2 LQKENI. The CDR3 protein is CASSPPDSMYGYTF. As DNA, the CDR3 is TGTGCCAGCTCACCACCGGACAGTATGTATGGCTACACCTTC.

The CDR3 loop reads CASSPRQGGSGANVLTF. The DNA for the CDR3 is TGTGCCAGCAGCCCACGACAGGGAGGGTCTGGGGCCAACGTCCTGACTTTC. The V gene is TRBV5-8, the J gene TRBJ2-6, with D perhaps being TRBD1 or TRBD2 (7 bases each). CDR1 is SGHTS, CDR2 YDEGEE, per germline. The CDR3 sequence is 17 residues long. Trimming took off 4 bases at V and 1 base at J, with 15 bases between the two ends.

J is TRBJ1-1 and V is TRBV7-8, with 7 bases matching TRBD1. V lost 5 bases to trimming and J lost 3 bases; unmatched junction nucleotides: 6. The CDR3 length is 14 residues. Germline V gene data show CDR1 as SGHVS and CDR2 as FQNEAQ. In DNA, the CDR3 is TGTGCCAGCAGCCTAGGGGGCAGGGACACTGAAGCTTTCTTT. Amino acid sequence: CASSLGGRDTEAFF. Together with reference TRBV7-8 and TRBJ1-1, the CDR3 gives the full variable domain: GAGVSQSPRYKVAKRGQDVALRCDPISGHVSLFWYQQALGQGPEFLTYFQNEAQLDKSGLPSDRFFAERPEGSVSTLKIQRTQQEDSAVYLCASSLGGRDTEAFFGQGTRLTVV.

The V call is TRBV6-6, the J call TRBJ2-7; 10 bases map to TRBD1. The germline V gene has CDR1 MNHNY and CDR2 SVGAGI (reference sequence). With V trimmed by 5 bases and J by 6 bases, 7 bases remained unmatched. This CDR3 comprises 14 residues. CDR3 nucleotide sequence: TGTGCCAGCAGTATCGGGACAGGGGATCGCGAGCAGTACGTC. Residues: CASSIGTGDREQYV.

The chain links TRBV6-2 or TRBV6-3 to TRBJ1-2; a weak D match, TRBD1 (6 bases). The CDR3 contains 16 residues. Trimming removed 0 bases from V and 2 bases from J, with 13 bases in between. The V gene's germline CDR1 is MNHEY and CDR2 SVGEGT. The CDR3 nucleotides read TGTGCCAGCAGTTACTCCCCGGACAGCATAAACTATGGCTACACCTTC. This translates into CASSYSPDSINYGYTF.

The gene calls are TRBV6-1 and TRBJ2-1, with a tentative D call TRBD2 (6 bases). The CDR3 covers 16 residues. V lost 4 bases to trimming and J lost 3 bases, with 16 bases between them. Germline values: CDR1 MNHNS, CDR2 SASEGT. CDR3 in amino acids: CASSAGGVIYYNEQFF. The CDR3 nucleotides are TGTGCCAGCAGTGCCGGAGGGGTGATCTACTACAATGAGCAGTTCTTC.

This clone has only a few counts. This chain links TRBV12-5 with TRBJ1-5, with 8 bases identical to TRBD1. CDR3 size: 19 residues. CDR1 LGHNT and CDR2 FRNRAP come from the germline V gene. J gave up 0 bases and V 2 bases, and 12 bases lay outside the gene matches. The CDR3 DNA reads as TGTGCTAGTGGTTTGTGGGTGCAGGGGGCAGGAGGTAGCAATCAGCCCCAGCATTTT. It encodes CASGLWVQGAGGSNQPQHF.

With respect to this clone: The sample has other DNA sequences that encode this CDR3 too. V gene TRBV7-2 combines with J gene TRBJ1-6; D unresolved. This CDR3 region has 13 residues. Per germline, CDR1 SGHTA and CDR2 FQGNSA. V lost 1 base to trimming and J lost 6 bases, with 4 bases between them. Here the CDR3 reads CASSLVGNSPLHF. The CDR3 nucleotides read TGTGCCAGCAGCTTAGTGGGTAATTCACCCCTCCACTTT.

The chain carries TRBV2 and TRBJ1-2, with D perhaps TRBD1 (5 bases). CDR1 is SNHLY and CDR2 is FYNNEI in the germline V gene. The ends were cut back, 4 bases at V and 8 bases at J, with 20 bases in the middle. CDR3 size: 15 residues. The CDR3 is CASSVSLQARGGYTF. In nucleotides, the CDR3 is TGTGCCAGCAGTGTCTCGCTACAGGCCCGAGGAGGCTACACCTTC.

V and J are TRBV20-1 and TRBJ2-1; no definite D call. The CDR3 has 11 residues. Germline CDR1 reads DFQATT; CDR2 reads SNEGSKA (reference sequence). V gave up 6 bases and J gave up 7 bases, with 10 bases separating them. DNA of the CDR3: TGCAGTGCCCTGGTTGGTAATGAGCAGTTCTTC. This gives the protein CSALVGNEQFF.

Here the CDR3 DNA reads TGTGCCAGCAGTTCGGGACAGGGCGACTATGGCTACACCTTC. The encoded protein is CASSSGQGDYGYTF. The chain uses TRBV28 and TRBJ1-2; 9 bases match TRBD1. The CDR3 sequence is 14 residues long. The V and J ends lost 4 bases and 3 bases, in that order; junction bases with no gene match: 3. CDR1 and CDR2 from the germline V gene are MDHEN and SYDVKM.

This clone has more than one count but fewer than ten. The CDR3 loop reads CASSLAGAAGNTIYF. In DNA, the CDR3 is TGTGCCAGTAGTCTCGCGGGAGCTGCTGGAAACACCATATATTTT. The chain joins TRBV19 to TRBJ1-3; D is uncertain. The CDR3 is 15 amino acids. Germline CDR1 reads LNHDA; CDR2 reads SQIVND (reference sequence). Trimming cost V 5 bases and J 2 bases, with 13 bases left between them.

CDR3 region: CASSEIGRNYGYTF. CDR3 DNA: TGTGCCAGCAGTGAAATAGGACGGAACTATGGCTACACCTTC. This chain uses TRBV6-1 with TRBJ1-2; no definite D call. The length of the CDR3 is 14 residues. Looked up from germline, CDR1 is MNHNS and CDR2 is SASEGT. V was trimmed by 2 bases and J by 2 bases, leaving 9 bases between them.

The gene calls are TRBV18 and TRBJ1-2; D may be TRBD1 (5 bases). From germline, CDR1 is KGHSH and CDR2 LQKENI. There are 18 residues in the CDR3. Trimming shortened V by 3 bases and J by 6 bases, and 26 bases separated the two germline ends. The CDR3 sequence is CASSPWVAGVGAPDGYTF. The DNA of the CDR3 is TGTGCCAGCTCACCCTGGGTGGCCGGCGTAGGGGCCCCTGATGGCTACACCTTC. The entire variable domain, with the rest obtained from reference TRBV18 and TRBJ1-2, is as follows: NAGVMQNPRHLVRRRGQEARLRCSPMKGHSHVYWYRQLPEEGLKFMVYLQKENIIDESGMPKERFSAEFPKEGPSILRIQQVVRGDSAAYFCASSPWVAGVGAPDGYTFGSGTRLTVV.

The rearrangement uses TRBV5-5 and TRBJ1-2; TRBD1 might be the D (6 bases). Looked up from germline, CDR1 is SGHKS and CDR2 is YYEKEE (reference sequence). The V end was cut by 1 base, the J end by 4 bases, with 11 bases between. CDR3 length equals 14 residues. The CDR3 coding sequence is TGTGCCAGCAGCTTGACGGGGGCAGCCTATGGCTACACCTTC. Its protein product is CASSLTGAAYGYTF.

This chain links TRBV6-5 with TRBJ2-5; 9 bases agree with TRBD2. CDR1 is MNHEY and CDR2 is SVGAGI in the germline V gene. Trimming took 11 bases from V and 2 from J; bases not matched to a gene: 12. This CDR3 region has 15 residues. CDR3 nucleotides: TGTGCCGCCAAAGGAAGCGGGGGGTTGCAAGAGACCCAGTACTTC. Protein: CAAKGSGGLQETQYF.

This clone was seen a single time. The V call is TRBV2, the J call TRBJ2-3; maybe TRBD1 (6 bases). This CDR3 has 13 residues. Germline V lookup: CDR1 SNHLY, CDR2 FYNNEI. The V gene lost 6 bases and the J gene lost 3 bases, with 10 bases spanning the gap. The CDR3 sequence: CASRDTGTDTQYF. The CDR3 coding sequence is TGTGCCAGCAGGGATACAGGGACAGATACGCAGTATTTT.